This T cell receptor beta chain was recorded in a study of breast tumors, draining lymph nodes, adjacent tissues. Study-wide findings and caveats: That most tumor T cells come from lymph nodes remained unproven. Compared with basal-like, luminal-like tumors shared significantly more repertoire with nontumor tissue. Compared with lymph nodes, tumors were less diverse; compared with nontumor tissue, more.

From the multiplex PCR reads, TCRdb called clonotypes with MiXCR, one entry per CDR3 protein. The table includes 6,000 or so distinct CDR3 sequences, 43% detected once. This clonotype was observed at least ten times. Its antigen remains unidentified. Trimming took 0 bases from V and 5 from J; bases not matched to a gene: 5. The CDR3 contains 15 residues. The germline gives CDR1 SGDLS, CDR2 YYNGEE. The chain has TRBV9 and TRBJ2-3; 8 positions agree with TRBD2. This TCR derives from a female donor with breast cancer. Some clones in this sample may be carry-over from other donors' samples. Source material: tumor-adjacent breast tissue. CDR3 DNA: TGTGCCAGCAGCGTAGCGGGAGGGCCTATAGATACGCAGTATTTT. Translating it yields CASSVAGGPIDTQYF.